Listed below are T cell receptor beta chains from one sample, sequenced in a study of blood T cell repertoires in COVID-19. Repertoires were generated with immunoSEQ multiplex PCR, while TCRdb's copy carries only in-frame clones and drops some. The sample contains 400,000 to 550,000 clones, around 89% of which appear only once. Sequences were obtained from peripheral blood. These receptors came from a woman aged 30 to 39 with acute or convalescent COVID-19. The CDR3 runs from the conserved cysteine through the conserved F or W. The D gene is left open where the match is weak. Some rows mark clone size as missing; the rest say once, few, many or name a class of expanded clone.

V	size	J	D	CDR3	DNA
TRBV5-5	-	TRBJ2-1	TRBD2	CASSPLRFAGGRRYNEQFF	TGTGCCAGCAGCCCACTTCGCTTTGCGGGGGGGCGTCGTTACAATGAGCAGTTCTTC
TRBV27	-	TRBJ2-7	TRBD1	CASSPRTGGEQYF	TGTGCCAGCAGTCCAAGGACAGGGGGCGAGCAGTACTTC
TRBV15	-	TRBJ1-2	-	CATSREGLYGYTF	TGTGCCACCAGCAGAGAGGGGCTCTATGGCTACACCTTC
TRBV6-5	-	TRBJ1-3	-	CASSQYSGNTIYF	TGTGCCAGCAGCCAGTACTCTGGAAACACCATATATTTT
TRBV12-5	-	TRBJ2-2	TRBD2	CASGLTTSGGLTGELFF	TGTGCTAGTGGTTTGACGACTAGCGGGGGGTTGACCGGGGAGCTGTTTTTT
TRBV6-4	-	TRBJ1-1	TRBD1	CASSPSTGANTEAFF	TGTGCCAGCAGTCCGTCGACAGGGGCGAACACTGAAGCTTTCTTT
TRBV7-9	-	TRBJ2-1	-	CARSSPTDNEQFF	TGTGCCAGGTCATCCCCCACAGACAATGAGCAGTTCTTC
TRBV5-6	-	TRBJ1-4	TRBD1	CASSAAQGAANEKLFF	TGTGCCAGCAGCGCCGCACAGGGGGCGGCTAATGAAAAACTGTTTTTT
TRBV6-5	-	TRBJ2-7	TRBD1	CASSRDRDKQYF	TGTGCCAGCAGCCGGGACAGGGACAAGCAGTACTTC
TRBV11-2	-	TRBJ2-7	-	CASSLRLGSGEQYF	TGTGCCAGCAGCTTACGCTTGGGCTCGGGGGAGCAGTACTTC
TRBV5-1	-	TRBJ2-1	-	CASSLEQGFSYNEQFF	TGCGCCAGCAGCTTGGAACAGGGCTTTTCCTACAATGAGCAGTTCTTC
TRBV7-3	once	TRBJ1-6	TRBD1	CASSPRDRETELSYNSPLHF	TGTGCCAGCAGCCCAAGGGACAGGGAAACGGAACTCTCCTATAATTCACCCCTCCACTTT
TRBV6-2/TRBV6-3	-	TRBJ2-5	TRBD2	CASSYPPSGGWETQYF	TGTGCCAGCAGTTACCCCCCTAGCGGGGGTTGGGAGACCCAGTACTTC
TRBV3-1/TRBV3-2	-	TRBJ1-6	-	CASSQVQGSPLHF	TGTGCCAGCAGCCAAGTACAGGGTTCACCCCTCCACTTT
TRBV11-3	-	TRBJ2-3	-	CASSSSPRADTQYF	TGTGCCAGCAGCTCCTCACCTCGGGCAGATACGCAGTATTTT
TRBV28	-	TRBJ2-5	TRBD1	CASSSGQGLQETQYF	TGTGCCAGCAGTTCGGGACAGGGCCTCCAAGAGACCCAGTACTTC
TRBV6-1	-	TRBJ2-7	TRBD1	CASWGQFYEQYF	TGTGCCAGTTGGGGACAGTTCTACGAGCAGTACTTC
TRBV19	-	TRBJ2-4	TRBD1	CASSIEWGTAVNIQYF	TGTGCCAGTAGTATCGAATGGGGGACAGCTGTAAACATTCAGTACTTC
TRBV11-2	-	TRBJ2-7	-	CASSPGLKSSYEQYF	TGTGCCAGCAGCCCAGGGCTCAAGAGCTCCTACGAGCAGTACTTC
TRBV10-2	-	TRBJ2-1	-	CATERLQVSNEQFF	TGCGCCACAGAGAGGTTACAGGTTAGCAATGAGCAGTTCTTC
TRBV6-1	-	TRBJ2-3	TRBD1	CASSEVPGQGEHTQYF	TGTGCCAGCAGTGAAGTTCCGGGACAGGGTGAGCATACGCAGTATTTT
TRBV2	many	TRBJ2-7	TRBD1	CASNAGQGTYEQYF	TGTGCCAGCAACGCAGGACAGGGCACCTACGAGCAGTACTTC
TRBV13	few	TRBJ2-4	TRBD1	CASSGQGRNIQYF	TGTGCCAGCAGCGGACAGGGGCGGAACATTCAGTACTTC
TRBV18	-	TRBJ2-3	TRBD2	CASSQTSGDTDTQYF	TGTGCCAGCTCTCAGACTAGCGGGGACACAGATACGCAGTATTTT
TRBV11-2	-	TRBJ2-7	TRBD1	CASSLTGTGAYEQYF	TGTGCCAGCAGCCTAACCGGGACAGGGGCCTACGAGCAGTACTTC
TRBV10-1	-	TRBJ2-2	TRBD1	CASSDPGTGIAGELFF	TGCGCCAGCAGTGATCCCGGGACAGGGATAGCCGGGGAGCTGTTTTTT
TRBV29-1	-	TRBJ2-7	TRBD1	CSGTTGGYEQYF	TGCAGCGGCACAACAGGGGGCTACGAGCAGTACTTC
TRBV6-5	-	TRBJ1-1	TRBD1	CASSRTGSRTTEAFF	TGTGCCAGCAGCCGGACAGGGTCTCGAACCACTGAAGCTTTCTTT
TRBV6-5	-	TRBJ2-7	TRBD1	CATSPTGVHEQYF	TGTGCCACCTCACCGACAGGGGTCCACGAGCAGTACTTC
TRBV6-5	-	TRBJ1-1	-	CASSNQGNTEAFF	TGTGCCAGCAGTAACCAGGGAAACACTGAAGCTTTCTTT
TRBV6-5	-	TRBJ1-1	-	CASGNTEAFF	TGTGCCAGCGGCAACACTGAAGCTTTCTTT
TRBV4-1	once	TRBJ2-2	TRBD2	CASSQDIASGHHGELFF	TGCGCCAGCAGCCAAGATATTGCTAGCGGTCATCATGGGGAGCTGTTTTTT
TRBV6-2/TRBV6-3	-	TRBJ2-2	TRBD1	CASRYRGRTGELFF	TGTGCCAGCAGGTACAGGGGGCGCACCGGGGAGCTGTTTTTT
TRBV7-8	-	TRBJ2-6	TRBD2	CASSPGLAGPPGANVLTF	TGTGCCAGCAGCCCGGGACTAGCGGGACCCCCCGGGGCCAACGTCCTGACTTTC
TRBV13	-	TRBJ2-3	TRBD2	CASSLRGNRVDTQYF	TGTGCCAGCAGCTTGCGGGGGAACCGGGTAGATACGCAGTATTTT
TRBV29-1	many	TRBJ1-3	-	CSVEWGLGNTIYF	TGCAGCGTTGAATGGGGGCTCGGAAACACCATATATTTT
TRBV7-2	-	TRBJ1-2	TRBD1	CASSQTPQVQGGGYTF	TGTGCCAGCAGCCAGACTCCCCAGGTCCAGGGGGGAGGCTACACCTTC
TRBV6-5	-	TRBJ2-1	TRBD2	CASSATSGDYNEQFF	TGTGCCAGCAGCGCGACTAGCGGGGACTACAATGAGCAGTTCTTC
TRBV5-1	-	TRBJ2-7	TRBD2	CASSLFSSGTYEQYF	TGCGCCAGCAGCTTGTTTTCTAGCGGAACCTACGAGCAGTACTTC
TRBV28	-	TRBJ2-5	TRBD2	CASSLTSGGLPLETQYF	TGTGCCAGCAGTTTGACTAGCGGGGGTCTCCCTCTGGAGACCCAGTACTTC
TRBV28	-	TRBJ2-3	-	CASSFPRRASWTSTDTQYF	TGTGCCAGCAGTTTTCCCCGTAGGGCATCTTGGACTAGCACAGATACGCAGTATTTT
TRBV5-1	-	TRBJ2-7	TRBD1	CASSQPRDRDKNEQYF	TGCGCCAGCAGCCAACCCAGGGACAGGGATAAGAACGAGCAGTACTTC
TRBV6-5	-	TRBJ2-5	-	CASRLLGGPQETQYF	TGTGCCAGCAGGTTACTCGGGGGGCCTCAAGAGACCCAGTACTTC
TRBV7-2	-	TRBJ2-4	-	CASSLVLRGPKNIQYF	TGTGCCAGCAGCTTAGTCTTGCGGGGCCCCAAAAACATTCAGTACTTC
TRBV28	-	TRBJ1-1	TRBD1	CASTGYSGGTEAFF	TGTGCCAGCACTGGCTACTCAGGGGGCACTGAAGCTTTCTTT
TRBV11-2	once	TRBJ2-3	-	CASSLRGLRWDTQYF	TGTGCCAGCAGCTTGCGGGGGCTACGGTGGGATACGCAGTATTTT
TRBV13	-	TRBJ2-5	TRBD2	CASSLRRLAGVLETQYF	TGTGCCAGCAGCTTACGTAGACTAGCGGGGGTGTTGGAGACCCAGTACTTC